What follows is one TCR beta chain and its context. The antigen is undetermined. Trimming removed 3 bases from V and 8 bases from J, with 17 bases in between. The CDR3 extends over 14 amino acids. Germline V CDR1 and CDR2: SGHDT, YYEEEE. This record belongs to a study of post-analysis software for immune sequencing data. Whole-study findings and limits: Significantly lower normalized Chao1 diversity was seen in multiple sclerosis patients than in controls. F measure grouped same-batch samples tightly together. Higher frequency in patients than in controls was seen for about five TRBV segments, with TRBV5-6, TRBV5-1 and TRBV20-1 among them.

Prepared TCR beta cDNA libraries contained unique molecular identifiers. TCRdb redid the calling of the PCR reads with MiXCR, one entry per CDR3 protein. The sample shows about 760,000 distinct CDR3 sequences, 25% to 30% of them seen only once. The TCR comes from a girl between 5 and 17 years old with multiple sclerosis. Specimen: blood. This chain joins TRBV5-6 and TRBJ1-1, with D hard to call. The CDR3 spells CASSWKGRLVEAFF. CDR3 nucleotide sequence: TGTGCCAGCAGCTGGAAGGGTCGTCTAGTAGAAGCTTTCTTT.